A single sample gave rise to the 21 T cell receptor beta chains below, sequenced in a study of radiotherapy plus CTLA-4 blockade in lung cancer. Using immunoSEQ multiplex PCR, the repertoire was profiled, and TCRdb retains in-frame clones only, with some absent. This table holds tens of thousands of clones, roughly 78% found once. Specimen: peripheral blood, collected from a patient treated with radiotherapy plus ipilimumab. These receptors were collected from a human donor with non-small cell lung cancer who had a complete response to radiotherapy plus ipilimumab.

This clone has more than one count but fewer than ten. The rearrangement uses TRBV5-4 and TRBJ1-1; TRBD1 aligns across 10 bases. In germline, CDR1 is SGHNT, CDR2 YYREEE (reference sequence). V lost 4 bases to trimming and J lost 6 bases; unmatched junction nucleotides: 6. The CDR3 loop spans 14 amino acids. Written as DNA, the CDR3 is TGTGCCAGCAGCCGTGGACAGGGGGTTTCTGAAGCTTTCTTT. Amino acids: CASSRGQGVSEAFF.

CDR3 sequence (DNA): TGTGCCAGCAGTTACAGGGGTAGTAGTAGTGAAAAACTGTTTTTT. It encodes CASSYRGSSSEKLFF. The V call is TRBV6-6, the J call TRBJ1-4; D perhaps matches TRBD1 (5 bases). Trimming removed 2 bases at V and 7 bases at J, with 14 bases between. The CDR3 runs to 15 residues. Germline assignment: CDR1 MNHNY and CDR2 SVGAGI (reference sequence).

The chain employs TRBV2 and TRBJ2-5; tentative D call: TRBD2 (6 bases). V gave up 6 bases and J gave up 4 bases, with 12 bases separating them. Per germline, CDR1 SNHLY and CDR2 FYNNEI. This CDR3 has 13 amino acids. As DNA, the CDR3 is TGTGCCAGCAGCCGGGAAGCGGGAGAGACCCAGTACTTC. Its translation: CASSREAGETQYF.

This chain joins TRBV30 and TRBJ1-5, with 8 bases identical to TRBD1. The CDR3 totals 18 residues. J gave up 3 bases and V 1 base, and 14 bases lay outside the gene matches. CDR1 GTSNPN and CDR2 SVGIG come from the germline V gene (reference sequence). The CDR3 sequence is CAWSALPGTGGSNQPQHF. CDR3 in DNA: TGTGCCTGGAGTGCCCTCCCCGGGACAGGAGGTTCCAATCAGCCCCAGCATTTT.

This chain connects TRBV6-5 to TRBJ2-5, with 9 bases matching TRBD1. The J segment lost 2 bases and the V segment lost 6 bases, leaving 4 bases of the junction unmatched. Germline CDR1 and CDR2: MNHEY and SVGAGI. The CDR3 is 14 residues long. CDR3 protein: CASSRGTGQETQYF. The CDR3 DNA reads as TGTGCCAGCAGCCGCGGGACAGGGCAAGAGACCCAGTACTTC.

The J gene is TRBJ1-5, the V gene TRBV7-9, with D unclear. Germline assignment: CDR1 SEHNR and CDR2 FQNEAQ (reference sequence). Trimming left V 6 bases short and J 5 bases short, with 8 bases between. The CDR3 is 12 residues long. CDR3 in DNA: TGTGCCAGCAGAACAGACGATCAGCCCCAGCATTTT. Protein: CASRTDDQPQHF.

The CDR3 DNA reads as TGTGCCATCAGTGAGGCAGGGTTGTCTGGCTACACCTTC. Its translation is CAISEAGLSGYTF. V usage is TRBV10-3 and J usage is TRBJ1-2; possible D gene TRBD1, 5 bases. The CDR3 is 13 amino acids. V was pared by 2 bases and J by 7 bases, with 11 bases between. Germline V gene lookup returns CDR1 ENHRY and CDR2 SYGVKD.

This clone was seen once. The V and J genes are TRBV7-2 and TRBJ1-3, with D maybe TRBD1 (6 bases). Germline CDR1 SGHTA, CDR2 FQGNSA. Trimming pared 1 base from V and 0 bases from J, leaving 16 bases between. The CDR3 loop spans 18 amino acids. CDR3 protein: CASSLVGGAKNSGNTIYF. The DNA of the CDR3 is TGTGCCAGCAGCTTAGTGGGGGGGGCCAAGAACTCTGGAAACACCATATATTTT. The full variable domain, its missing parts supplied by reference TRBV7-2 and TRBJ1-3, is GAGVSQSPSNKVTEKGKDVELRCDPISGHTALYWYRQSLGQGLEFLIYFQGNSAPDKSGLPSDRFSAERTGGSVSTLTIQRTQQEDSAVYLCASSLVGGAKNSGNTIYFGEGSWLTVV.

The chain joins TRBV6-1 to TRBJ2-6; D remains unclear. With 6 bases removed from V and 0 bases from J, the gap between germline ends came to 21 bases. Germline V CDR1 and CDR2: MNHNS, SASEGT. This CDR3 comprises 19 residues. As DNA, the CDR3 is TGTGCCAGCAGAGAAAAAAGTGGCGCCGTGAGCTCTGGGGCCAACGTCCTGACTTTC. Protein product: CASREKSGAVSSGANVLTF.

The chain recombines TRBV2 with TRBJ2-7; D may correspond to TRBD1 or TRBD2 (5 bases each). Trimming pared 6 bases from V and 0 bases from J, leaving 15 bases between. The CDR3 consists of 15 residues. Germline V gene sequence: CDR1 SNHLY, CDR2 FYNNEI. In DNA, the CDR3 is TGTGCCAGCAGACCACCCGGGGCCCTCTCCTACGAGCAGTACTTC. Protein: CASRPPGALSYEQYF. Using reference TRBV2 and TRBJ2-7 for the parts outside the CDR3, the full variable domain is EPEVTQTPSHQVTQMGQEVILRCVPISNHLYFYWYRQILGQKVEFLVSFYNNEISEKSEIFDDQFSVERPDGSNFTLKIRSTKLEDSAMYFCASRPPGALSYEQYFGPGTRLTVT.

This rearrangement joins TRBV6-4 to TRBJ2-2; 8 positions match TRBD1. The CDR3 spans 13 residues. The germline V gene has CDR1 MRHNA and CDR2 SNTAGT. The trim removed 5 bases at V and 6 bases at J, leaving 2 bases unmatched. The chain's CDR3 is CASSSQGAGELFF. The CDR3 region has the DNA TGTGCCAGCAGTTCACAGGGGGCCGGGGAGCTGTTTTTT.

The V gene is TRBV7-9, the J gene TRBJ2-5; D unresolved. The germline V and J ends were trimmed by 2 bases and 11 bases, with 12 bases remaining between them. Germline values: CDR1 SEHNR, CDR2 FQNEAQ (reference sequence). The CDR3 covers 12 residues. CDR3 in amino acids: CASSLSELSQYF. The CDR3 bases are TGTGCCAGCAGCTTATCCGAGTTAAGTCAGTACTTC.

This clone was counted between two and nine times. The V and J genes are TRBV4-1 and TRBJ2-7, with D hard to call. The CDR3 length is 14 residues. The germline CDR1 and CDR2 sequences are MGHRA and YSYEKL. V dropped 0 bases and J dropped 0 bases, with 6 bases sitting between them. CDR3 protein: CASSQDASSYEQYF. CDR3 nucleotide sequence: TGCGCCAGCAGCCAAGATGCCAGCTCCTACGAGCAGTACTTC.

The rearrangement uses TRBV7-8 and TRBJ1-6; no definite D call. Germline lookup yields CDR1 SGHVS and CDR2 FQNEAQ. V lost 1 base and J lost 5, with 12 bases in between. The length of the CDR3 is 16 residues. The chain's CDR3 is CASSLDAGLDNSPLHF. DNA of the CDR3: TGTGCCAGCAGCTTAGATGCGGGGTTGGATAATTCACCCCTCCACTTT. The variable domain in full, completed from reference TRBV7-8 and TRBJ1-6, reads GAGVSQSPRYKVAKRGQDVALRCDPISGHVSLFWYQQALGQGPEFLTYFQNEAQLDKSGLPSDRFFAERPEGSVSTLKIQRTQQEDSAVYLCASSLDAGLDNSPLHFGNGTRLTVT.

The gene calls are TRBV2 and TRBJ2-2; 12 nucleotides match TRBD2. Trimming cost V 8 bases and J 5 bases; bases outside gene matches: 6. This CDR3 has 15 amino acids. Germline values: CDR1 SNHLY, CDR2 FYNNEI. CDR3 sequence: CASGRLAGATGELFF. CDR3 nucleotide sequence: TGTGCCAGCGGTCGACTAGCGGGAGCGACCGGGGAGCTGTTTTTT.

V gene TRBV18 combines with J gene TRBJ1-2; D unresolved. CDR1 and CDR2 (germline): KGHSH, LQKENI. The CDR3 is 13 residues long. Trimming stripped 6 bases from V and 4 bases from J, with 12 bases between. The CDR3 region is CASSPDGAYGYTF. CDR3 sequence (DNA): TGTGCCAGCTCGCCCGACGGAGCCTATGGCTACACCTTC.

This chain joins TRBV5-1 and TRBJ2-1; possibly TRBD2 for D (5 bases). V was pared by 8 bases and J by 7 bases, with 16 bases between. CDR1 and CDR2 (germline): SGHRS, YFSETQ. The length of the CDR3 is 13 residues. The CDR3 region is CASAGLAVNEQFF. The CDR3 nucleotides read TGCGCCAGTGCCGGACTGGCGGTGAATGAGCAGTTCTTC.

The rearrangement links TRBV12-2 to TRBJ1-1; TRBD1 is the table's D call and was not checked against the DNA. TRBV12-2 has pseudogene status. The CDR3 is made up of 14 amino acids. As DNA, the CDR3 is TGTGCAAGTCGCTTAGAAGGGGGTGGGGCTGAAGCTTTCTTT. Translating gives CASRLEGGGAEAFF.

This clone was detected only a few times. V and J are TRBV9 and TRBJ1-6, with TRBD1 matching 7 bases. There are 15 residues in the CDR3. After removal of 2 bases from V and 7 bases from J, the junction contained 6 bases not matched to a gene. Per the germline V gene, CDR1 is SGDLS and CDR2 is YYNGEE. This chain's CDR3 is CASSVHPRGNSPLHF. In nucleotides, the CDR3 is TGTGCCAGCAGCGTCCACCCCAGGGGGAATTCACCCCTCCACTTT. Drawing the rest from reference TRBV9 and TRBJ1-6, the complete variable domain is DSGVTQTPKHLITATGQRVTLRCSPRSGDLSVYWYQQSLDQGLQFLIQYYNGEERAKGNILERFSAQQFPDLHSELNLSSLELGDSALYFCASSVHPRGNSPLHFGNGTRLTVT.

Comment on this clone: In the same sample, other DNA sequences code for this CDR3. This chain links TRBV27 with TRBJ2-7; unclear D gene. The germline gives CDR1 MNHEY, CDR2 SMNVEV (reference sequence). The CDR3 is 13 residues long. V was trimmed by 3 bases and J by 1 base, leaving 7 bases between them. The CDR3, as DNA: TGTGCCAGCAGTTTTCAGGTTTCCTACGAGCAGTACTTC. It encodes CASSFQVSYEQYF.

The V call is TRBV7-2, the J call TRBJ2-5, with D possibly being TRBD2 (5 bases). V lost 7 bases, J lost 2 bases, and 14 bases lay in between. Germline V lookup: CDR1 SGHTA, CDR2 FQGNSA. This CDR3 has 14 residues. The CDR3 DNA is TGTGCCAGCACCCATGGAGGCAGACAAGAGACCCAGTACTTC. This codes for CASTHGGRQETQYF.